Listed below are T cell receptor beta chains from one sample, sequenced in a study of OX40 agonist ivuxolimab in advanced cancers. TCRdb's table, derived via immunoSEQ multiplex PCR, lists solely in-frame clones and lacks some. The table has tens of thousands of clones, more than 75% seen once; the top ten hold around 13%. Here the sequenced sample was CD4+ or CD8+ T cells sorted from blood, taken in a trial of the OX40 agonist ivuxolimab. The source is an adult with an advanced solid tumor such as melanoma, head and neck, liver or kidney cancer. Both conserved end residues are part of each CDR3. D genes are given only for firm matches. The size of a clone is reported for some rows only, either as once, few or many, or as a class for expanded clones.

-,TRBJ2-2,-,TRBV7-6,TGTGCCAGCAGCCTACAAGCTGGTCGGGGGAACACCGGGGAGCTGTTTTTT,CASSLQAGRGNTGELFF
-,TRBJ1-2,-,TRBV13,TGTGCCAGCAGGACCTCAGCGGGGGCCTCCTATGGCTACACCTTC,CASRTSAGASYGYTF
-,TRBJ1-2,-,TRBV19,TGTGCCAGTAGTATATCCAGAGGGTGGTATGGCTACACCTTC,CASSISRGWYGYTF
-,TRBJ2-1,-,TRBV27,TGTGCCAGCAGTCCCCAGGGGCGGGAGCAGTTCTTC,CASSPQGREQFF
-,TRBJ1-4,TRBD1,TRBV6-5,TGTGCCAGCAGTTACGGGACAGGGGGCCCTAATGAAAAACTGTTTTTT,CASSYGTGGPNEKLFF
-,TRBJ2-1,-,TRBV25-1,TGTGCCAGCACCCTAGTAGGCGAGCAGTTCTTC,CASTLVGEQFF
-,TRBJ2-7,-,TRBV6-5,TGTGCCAGCAGGTATGGGGGCGAGCAGTACTTC,CASRYGGEQYF
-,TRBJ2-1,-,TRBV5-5,TGTGCCAGCAAGATCTACAATGAGCAGTTCTTC,CASKIYNEQFF
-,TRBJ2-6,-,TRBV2,TGTGCCAGCAGCCCTCAGATGACAGGTATCTCTGGAGCCAACGTCCTGACTTTC,CASSPQMTGISGANVLTF
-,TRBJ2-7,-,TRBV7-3,TGTGCCAGCAGCTTTGCGGAGGGGGCCTACGAGCAGTACTTC,CASSFAEGAYEQYF
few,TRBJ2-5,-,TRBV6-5,TGTGCCAGCAGGGGGGACGTAAACCAAGAGACCCAGTACTTC,CASRGDVNQETQYF
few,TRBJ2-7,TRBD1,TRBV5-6,TGTGCCAGCAGCTTGGAAGACAGGGGATTCCGGTCCTACGAGCAGTACTTC,CASSLEDRGFRSYEQYF